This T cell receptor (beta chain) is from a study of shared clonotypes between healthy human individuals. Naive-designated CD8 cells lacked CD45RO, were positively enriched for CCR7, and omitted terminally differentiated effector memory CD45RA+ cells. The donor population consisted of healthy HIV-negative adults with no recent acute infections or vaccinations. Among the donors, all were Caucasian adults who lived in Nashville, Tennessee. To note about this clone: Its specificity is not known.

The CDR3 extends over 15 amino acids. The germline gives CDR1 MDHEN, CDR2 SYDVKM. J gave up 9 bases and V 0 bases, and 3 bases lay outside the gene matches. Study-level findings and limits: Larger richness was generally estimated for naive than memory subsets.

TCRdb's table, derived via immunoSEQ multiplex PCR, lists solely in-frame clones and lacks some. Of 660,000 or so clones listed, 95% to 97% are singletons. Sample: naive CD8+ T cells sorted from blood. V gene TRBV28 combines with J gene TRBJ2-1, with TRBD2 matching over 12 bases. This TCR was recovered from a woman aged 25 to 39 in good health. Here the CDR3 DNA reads TGTGCCAGCAGTTTATGGGGACTAGCGGGCGGTGAGCAGTTCTTC. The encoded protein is CASSLWGLAGGEQFF.